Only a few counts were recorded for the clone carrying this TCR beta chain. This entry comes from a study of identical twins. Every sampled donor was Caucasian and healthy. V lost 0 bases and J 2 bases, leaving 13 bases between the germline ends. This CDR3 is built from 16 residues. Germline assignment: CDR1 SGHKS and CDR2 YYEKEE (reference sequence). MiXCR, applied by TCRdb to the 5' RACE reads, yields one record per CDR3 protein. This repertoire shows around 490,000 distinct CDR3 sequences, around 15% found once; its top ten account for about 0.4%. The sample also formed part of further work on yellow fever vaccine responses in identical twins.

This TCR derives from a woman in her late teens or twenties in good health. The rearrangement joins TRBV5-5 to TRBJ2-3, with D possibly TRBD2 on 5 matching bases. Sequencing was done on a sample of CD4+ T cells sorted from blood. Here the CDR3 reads CASSLGPAANTDTQYF. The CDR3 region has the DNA TGTGCCAGCAGCTTGGGTCCAGCGGCAAACACAGATACGCAGTATTTT.